Listed below are T cell receptor beta chains from one sample, sequenced in a study of cytomegalovirus exposure and HLA in healthy donors. TCRdb keeps only in-frame clones here, not all; method: immunoSEQ multiplex PCR. This sample has about 250,000 clones, with around 90% found just once. The sequencing sample was made of PBMCs. These receptors were obtained from a girl aged 2 to 10 in good health and CMV-seronegative. Each CDR3 is given with its conserved first and last residue. The D gene is left open where the match is weak. Clone size appears in some rows only: once, few, many, or a class for an expanded clone.

>TRBJ1-2|once|TRBV27|.
CASSLKGIGGYTF
TGTGCCAGCAGTTTAAAGGGGATTGGTGGCTACACCTTC
>TRBJ1-3|.|TRBV7-9|.
CASSRSPGVSGNTIYF
TGTGCCAGCAGCCGAAGTCCGGGGGTTTCTGGAAACACCATATATTTT
>TRBJ1-2|.|TRBV10-3|.
CAITGQNPGYGYTF
TGTGCCATCACCGGACAAAACCCGGGCTATGGCTACACCTTC
>TRBJ1-2|.|TRBV18|TRBD1
CASSRDRVDYTF
TGTGCCAGCTCAAGGGACAGGGTTGACTACACCTTC
>TRBJ2-2|once|TRBV7-9|TRBD1
CASRQRTGNTGELFF
TGTGCCAGCAGACAAAGGACAGGCAACACCGGGGAGCTGTTTTTT
>TRBJ1-5|.|TRBV19|.
CASSLDRNNQPQHF
TGTGCCAGTAGCCTGGACAGAAACAATCAGCCCCAGCATTTT
>TRBJ2-5|.|TRBV25-1|.
CASSGKTEETQYF
TGTGCCAGCAGTGGTAAGACTGAAGAGACCCAGTACTTC
>TRBJ1-2|.|TRBV19|.
CASSITGHNYGYTF
TGTGCCAGTAGTATAACAGGACATAACTATGGCTACACCTTC
>TRBJ2-7|.|TRBV19|.
CASSIQGTYEQYF
TGTGCCAGTAGTATTCAGGGGACCTACGAGCAGTACTTC
>TRBJ1-2|.|TRBV21-1|.
CASSPRTGGYTF
TGTGCCAGCAGCCCGAGGACGGGAGGCTACACCTTC
>TRBJ2-1|.|TRBV5-4|TRBD1
CASSPRGGDEQFF
TGTGCCAGCAGCCCCCGAGGGGGCGATGAGCAGTTCTTC
>TRBJ2-1|.|TRBV11-2|TRBD2
CASSLDQAGLGNEQFF
TGTGCCAGCAGCTTAGATCAAGCGGGGCTGGGCAATGAGCAGTTCTTC
>TRBJ1-3|.|TRBV9|.
CASSVVGSGNTIYF
TGTGCCAGCAGCGTAGTCGGGAGCGGCAACACCATATATTTT
>TRBJ2-5|.|TRBV30|.
CAWSTGETQYF
TGTGCCTGGAGTACAGGGGAGACCCAGTACTTC
>TRBJ2-2|few|TRBV18|.
CASSQRHSPSRGTGELFF
TGTGCCAGCTCACAACGCCACAGCCCCTCCCGGGGCACCGGGGAGCTGTTTTTT
>TRBJ1-2|.|TRBV6-5|TRBD1
CASSSTGGGYTF
TGTGCCAGCAGTTCCACAGGGGGTGGCTACACCTTC
>TRBJ2-7|.|TRBV5-4|.
CASSLQGREQYF
TGTGCCAGCAGTCTACAGGGCCGCGAGCAGTACTTC
>TRBJ2-7|.|TRBV7-9|TRBD1
CASSLRDSSSYEQYF
TGTGCCAGCAGCCTACGGGACAGTAGCTCCTACGAGCAGTACTTC
>TRBJ1-2|.|TRBV12-5|TRBD1
CASGGQGGGYTF
TGTGCTAGTGGCGGACAGGGCGGCGGCTACACCTTC
>TRBJ1-1|once|TRBV7-3|.
CASSLGGEAFF
TGTGCCAGCAGCTTAGGAGGTGAAGCTTTCTTT
>TRBJ1-1|once|TRBV11-2|.
CASSFGTGWTEAFF
TGTGCCAGCAGCTTTGGAACAGGGTGGACTGAAGCTTTCTTT
>TRBJ1-5|once|TRBV6-1|.
CASRETGPSNQPQHF
TGTGCCAGCCGGGAAACAGGGCCTAGCAATCAGCCCCAGCATTTT
>TRBJ2-7|.|TRBV6-6|.
CASSYSAGYEQYF
TGTGCCAGCAGTTACTCGGCGGGCTACGAGCAGTACTTC
>TRBJ1-1|.|TRBV5-6|.
CASSFKATGRTEAFF
TGTGCCAGCAGCTTCAAAGCTACGGGTCGGACTGAAGCTTTCTTT
>TRBJ2-5|.|TRBV6-5|.
CASSYVQGSETQYF
TGTGCCAGCAGTTACGTACAGGGCAGTGAGACCCAGTACTTC
>TRBJ2-5|.|TRBV5-4|TRBD2
CASSLLGLAGGPWETQYF
TGTGCCAGCAGCTTGTTGGGACTAGCGGGGGGCCCTTGGGAGACCCAGTACTTC
>TRBJ1-4|.|TRBV28|.
CASRGALLEKLFF
TGTGCCAGCCGGGGGGCACTTTTGGAAAAACTGTTTTTT